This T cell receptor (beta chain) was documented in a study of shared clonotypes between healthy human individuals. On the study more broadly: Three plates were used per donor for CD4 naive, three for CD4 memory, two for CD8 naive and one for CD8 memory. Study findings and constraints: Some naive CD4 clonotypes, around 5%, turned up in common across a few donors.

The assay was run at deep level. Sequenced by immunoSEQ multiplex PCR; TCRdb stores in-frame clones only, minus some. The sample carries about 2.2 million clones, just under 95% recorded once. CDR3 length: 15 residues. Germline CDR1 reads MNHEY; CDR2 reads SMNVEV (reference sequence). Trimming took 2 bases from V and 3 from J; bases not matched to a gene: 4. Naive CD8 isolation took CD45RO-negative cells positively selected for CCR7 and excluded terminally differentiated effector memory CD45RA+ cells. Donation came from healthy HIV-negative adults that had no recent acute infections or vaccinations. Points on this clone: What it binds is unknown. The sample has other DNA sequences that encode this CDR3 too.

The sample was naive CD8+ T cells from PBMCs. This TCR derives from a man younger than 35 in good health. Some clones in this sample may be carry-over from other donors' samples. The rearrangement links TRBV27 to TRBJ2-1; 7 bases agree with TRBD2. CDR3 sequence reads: CASSLAGEGYNEQFF. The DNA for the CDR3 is TGTGCCAGCAGTTTAGCGGGAGAAGGCTACAATGAGCAGTTCTTC.